Following are 11 T cell receptor beta chains from one sample sequenced in a study of blood T cells in healthy people across ages. The second PCR ran about 6 to 12 cycles with a sample-barcoded 5' primer and J-beta primers. Via MiXCR, TCRdb re-called the 5' RACE reads, giving one row per CDR3 protein. The data contain hundreds of thousands of distinct CDR3 sequences, around 49% of them seen just once; the ten biggest clones take up roughly 30%. Sequencing was carried out using blood. The receptors here all came from a woman aged 55 to 70 in good health.

The V call is TRBV7-2, the J call TRBJ1-1; 7 positions agree with TRBD1. This CDR3 comprises 15 residues. J gave up 0 bases and V 5 bases, and 6 bases lay outside the gene matches. Germline V gene data show CDR1 as SGHTA and CDR2 as FQGNSA. For the CDR3, the DNA is TGTGCCAGCAGCCCACGACAGGGCCTGAACACTGAAGCTTTCTTT. Residues: CASSPRQGLNTEAFF. The full variable domain, its missing parts supplied by reference TRBV7-2 and TRBJ1-1, is GAGVSQSPSNKVTEKGKDVELRCDPISGHTALYWYRQSLGQGLEFLIYFQGNSAPDKSGLPSDRFSAERTGGSVSTLTIQRTQQEDSAVYLCASSPRQGLNTEAFFGQGTRLTVV.

This clonotype was picked up a small number of times. J is TRBJ2-7 and V is TRBV12-3 or TRBV12-4; D uncertain. This CDR3 contains 16 residues. Deletions cut 4 bases from V and 0 bases from J, with 16 bases between. This chain's CDR3 is CASSSLVDTGSYEQYF. CDR3 DNA: TGTGCCAGCAGTTCCCTCGTCGACACTGGCTCCTACGAGCAGTACTTC.

The chain joins TRBV16 to TRBJ2-1; D possibly corresponds to TRBD2 (5 bases). The CDR3 is made up of 17 amino acids. V lost 4 bases and J lost 0, with 16 bases in between. Germline V CDR1 and CDR2: KGHSY, FQNENV. In nucleotides, the CDR3 is TGTGCCAGCAGCCCACCCGATAGCGCTCGCTCCTACAATGAGCAGTTCTTC. Its protein is CASSPPDSARSYNEQFF.

The chain couples TRBV6-6 to TRBJ2-1, with 8 bases lining up with TRBD2. V lost 2 bases and J lost 9; bases outside the gene matches: 9. There are 15 residues in the CDR3. Germline assignment: CDR1 MNHNY and CDR2 SVGAGI (reference sequence). In DNA, the CDR3 is TGTGCCAGCAGTTACCCCGGGAGGGCCGACAGTGAGCAGTTCTTC. Protein: CASSYPGRADSEQFF.

This chain's CDR3 is CASSLYGGTGRHTDTQYF. CDR3 DNA: TGCGCCAGCAGCTTGTACGGTGGGACGGGACGCCACACAGATACGCAGTATTTT. The chain uses TRBV5-1 and TRBJ2-3, with D perhaps being TRBD1 or TRBD2 (5 bases each). The CDR3 spans 18 residues. Germline V gives CDR1 SGHRS, CDR2 YFSETQ. Trimming took 1 base from V and 2 from J, leaving 20 bases between them. The variable domain in full, with the rest retrieved from reference TRBV5-1 and TRBJ2-3, is KAGVTQTPRYLIKTRGQQVTLSCSPISGHRSVSWYQQTPGQGLQFLFEYFSETQRNKGNFPGRFSGRQFSNSRSEMNVSTLELGDSALYLCASSLYGGTGRHTDTQYFGPGTRLTVL.

The genes are TRBV4-3 and TRBJ2-2; D call uncertain. The V gene lost 0 bases and the J gene lost 6 bases, with 8 bases spanning the gap. The germline CDR1 and CDR2 sequences are LGHNA and YSLEER. This CDR3 comprises 14 residues. The CDR3 DNA follows: TGCGCCAGCAGCCAAGACTGGGCGGCCGGGGAGCTGTTTTTT. It encodes CASSQDWAAGELFF.

This chain connects TRBV4-1 to TRBJ2-5; no clear D gene. The ends were cut back, 4 bases at V and 5 bases at J, with 14 bases in the middle. There are 14 residues in the CDR3. CDR1 is MGHRA and CDR2 is YSYEKL in the germline V gene. The DNA for the CDR3 is TGCGCCAGCAGCCCCCCAGCTCCCCGGGAGACCCAGTACTTC. Its protein product is CASSPPAPRETQYF.

In the case of this clonotype: A much larger clone differs from this one at a single base, so this may be a read error. The rearrangement links TRBV27 to TRBJ2-1, with 7 positions matching TRBD2. The V gene's germline CDR1 is MNHEY and CDR2 SMNVEV (reference sequence). Germline trimming cut 4 bases from V and 13 bases from J; bases unmatched to any gene: 13. This CDR3 comprises 14 residues. CDR3 region: CASSYEPGRETQFF. The CDR3, as DNA: TGTGCCAGCAGTTACGAGCCAGGGCGGGAGACCCAGTTCTTC.

The V call is TRBV7-3, the J call TRBJ2-7; 7 positions agree with TRBD2. Germline CDR1 SGHTA, CDR2 FQGTGA. The V gene end was trimmed by 5 bases and the J gene end by 5 bases; junction bases not matched to a gene: 9. There are 14 residues in the CDR3. The CDR3 sequence is CASSPGLLGNEQYF. CDR3 nucleotide sequence: TGTGCCAGCAGCCCGGGACTACTCGGCAACGAGCAGTACTTC.

This clonotype was seen a few times. The chain carries TRBV28 and TRBJ2-7; D possibly corresponds to TRBD1 (5 bases). There are 12 residues in the CDR3. V was clipped by 5 bases and J by 5 bases, with 10 bases between them. Germline V lookup: CDR1 MDHEN, CDR2 SYDVKM. DNA of the CDR3: TGTGCCAGCAGTAGATTCAGGGACGAGCAGTACTTC. It codes for CASSRFRDEQYF.

J is TRBJ1-1 and V is TRBV29-1, with unresolved D. This CDR3 is 13 amino acids long. The V end lost 7 bases, the J end lost 4 bases, and 16 bases lay between the germline ends. In germline, CDR1 is SQVTM, CDR2 ANQGSEA. CDR3 sequence (DNA): TGCAGCGCCGGCGAGGGAAGGAGCACTGAAGCTTTCTTT. Its protein product is CSAGEGRSTEAFF.